The 8 T cell receptor beta chains below come from one sample, sequenced in a study of T-cell memory formation after mild COVID-19. TCRdb re-called the 5' RACE reads with MiXCR, one entry per CDR3 protein. This sample has about half a million distinct CDR3 sequences, with around a sixth found just once. The sequenced sample consisted of PBMCs or a T cell subset sorted from them (not recorded which). These receptors were taken from an adult woman who had mild COVID-19 (a few samples of this study predate the infection). Cell type and time point are not known.

This clonotype was seen only a few times. This rearrangement joins TRBV3-1 to TRBJ1-1; unclear D gene. The CDR3 has 15 residues. CDR1 is LGHDT, CDR2 YNNKEL, per germline (reference sequence). Trimming shortened V by 0 bases and J by 5 bases, and 13 bases separated the two germline ends. This CDR3 is CASSQDSLGRTEAFF. For the CDR3, the DNA is TGTGCCAGCAGCCAAGATTCGCTTGGACGAACTGAAGCTTTCTTT.

The chain combines TRBV6-5 with TRBJ2-7; D gene ambiguous. Germline CDR1 is MNHEY and CDR2 is SVGAGI. Trimming removed 0 bases from V and 5 bases from J, with 5 bases in between. The CDR3 has 12 residues. CDR3 region: CASSYSPHEQYF. CDR3 sequence (DNA): TGTGCCAGCAGTTACTCTCCCCACGAGCAGTACTTC.

CDR3 bases: TGTGCCAGCACCCTTGGGCTACTCCTCTACGAGCAGTACTTC. It specifies CASTLGLLLYEQYF. The V gene is TRBV12-3 or TRBV12-4, the J gene TRBJ2-7; D unclear. The CDR3 loop spans 14 amino acids. Trimming took off 7 bases at V and 3 bases at J, with 16 bases between the two ends.

This clonotype was recorded once. The V gene is TRBV6-1, the J gene TRBJ2-7; D might be TRBD1 (5 bases). Germline V gene sequence: CDR1 MNHNS, CDR2 SASEGT. Between the trimmed V and J ends, which lost 0 bases and 3 bases, there was a span of 15 bases. The CDR3 loop spans 16 amino acids. CDR3 sequence reads: CASSEAWQGLRYEQYF. The CDR3 nucleotides read TGTGCCAGCAGTGAAGCGTGGCAGGGCTTACGCTACGAGCAGTACTTC.

The rearrangement joins TRBV29-1 to TRBJ1-4; 9 nucleotides align to TRBD1. V dropped 7 bases and J dropped 5; count of bases not matched to a gene: 5. CDR3 length: 13 residues. Germline lookup yields CDR1 SQVTM and CDR2 ANQGSEA. CDR3 sequence (DNA): TGCAGCGCCACCGGGACAGGGAATGAAAAACTGTTTTTT. Amino acids: CSATGTGNEKLFF.

This clonotype was counted at least ten times. The chain combines TRBV6-1 with TRBJ2-1; 11 bases are shared with TRBD2. CDR1 is MNHNS and CDR2 is SASEGT in the germline V gene. The junction had 9 bases not matched to a gene; V was cut back by 2 bases and J by 6 bases. The CDR3 spans 17 residues. This CDR3 is CASSEHLLAGGSNEQFF. CDR3 bases: TGTGCCAGCAGTGAACACCTCCTAGCGGGAGGTTCCAATGAGCAGTTCTTC.

This chain links TRBV27 with TRBJ2-3; 7 bases map to TRBD1. Per the germline V gene, CDR1 is MNHEY and CDR2 is SMNVEV (reference sequence). V dropped 2 bases and J dropped 2; count of bases not matched to a gene: 7. This CDR3 contains 16 residues. CDR3 bases: TGTGCCAGCAGTTTACGGCCAGGGGGTAACACAGATACGCAGTATTTT. Its protein product is CASSLRPGGNTDTQYF.

This clonotype was found a few times. The V and J genes are TRBV30 and TRBJ2-1, with D possibly matching TRBD2 (7 bases). This CDR3 has 16 residues. In germline, CDR1 is GTSNPN, CDR2 SVGIG (reference sequence). V lost 1 base to trimming and J lost 4 bases, with 17 bases between them. CDR3 coding DNA: TGTGCCTGGAGTGACCTGGGGGGGCCACGTTACAATGAGCAGTTCTTC. Amino acid sequence: CAWSDLGGPRYNEQFF.